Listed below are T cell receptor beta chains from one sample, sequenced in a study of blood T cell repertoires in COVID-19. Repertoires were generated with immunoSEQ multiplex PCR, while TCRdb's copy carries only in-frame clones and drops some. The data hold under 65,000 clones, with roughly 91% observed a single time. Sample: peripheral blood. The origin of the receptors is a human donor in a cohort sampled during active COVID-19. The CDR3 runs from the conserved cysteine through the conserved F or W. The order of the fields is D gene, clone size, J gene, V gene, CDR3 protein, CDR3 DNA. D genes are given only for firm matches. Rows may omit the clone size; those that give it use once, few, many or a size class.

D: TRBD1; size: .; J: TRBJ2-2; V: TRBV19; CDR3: CASSIDRGSTGELFF; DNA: TGTGCCAGTAGTATAGACAGGGGGAGCACCGGGGAGCTGTTTTTT
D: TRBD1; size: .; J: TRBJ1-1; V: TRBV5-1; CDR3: CASSLEGQLVAFF; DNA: TGCGCCAGCAGCTTGGAGGGACAGCTTGTGGCTTTCTTT
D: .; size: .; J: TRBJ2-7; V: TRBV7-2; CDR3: CASSSKVSVAGENYEQYF; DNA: TGTGCCAGCAGCTCAAAGGTATCTGTGGCAGGGGAGAACTACGAGCAGTACTTC
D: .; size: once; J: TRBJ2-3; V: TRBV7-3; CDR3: CASSLGLAYTDTQYF; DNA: TGTGCCAGCAGCCTGGGGCTAGCGTACACAGATACGCAGTATTTT
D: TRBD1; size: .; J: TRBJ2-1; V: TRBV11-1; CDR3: CASSLGQGFYNEQFF; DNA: TGTGCCAGCAGCTTAGGACAGGGGTTCTACAATGAGCAGTTCTTC
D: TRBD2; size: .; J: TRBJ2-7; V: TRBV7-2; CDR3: CASSFLAGGNEQYF; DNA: TGTGCCAGCAGCTTTTTAGCGGGGGGAAACGAGCAGTACTTC
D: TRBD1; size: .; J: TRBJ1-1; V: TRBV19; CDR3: CASRRPGTGENTEAFF; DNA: TGTGCCAGTCGCCGTCCCGGGACAGGGGAAAACACTGAAGCTTTCTTT
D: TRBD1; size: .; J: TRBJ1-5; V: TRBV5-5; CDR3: CASSLVGTGVDQPQHF; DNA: TGTGCCAGCAGCTTGGTTGGGACAGGGGTTGATCAGCCCCAGCATTTT
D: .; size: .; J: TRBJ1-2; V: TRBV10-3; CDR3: CAISWDYESYGYTF; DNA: TGTGCCATCAGTTGGGACTACGAGTCTTATGGCTACACCTTC
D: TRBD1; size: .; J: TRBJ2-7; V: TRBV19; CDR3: CASSLQDRGRSYEQYF; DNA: TGTGCCAGTAGTTTACAGGACAGGGGGCGTTCCTACGAGCAGTACTTC
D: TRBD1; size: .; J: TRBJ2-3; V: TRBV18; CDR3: CASCKGGSPRTTDTQYF; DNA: TGTGCCAGCTGCAAAGGGGGCTCTCCCCGAACCACAGATACGCAGTATTTT
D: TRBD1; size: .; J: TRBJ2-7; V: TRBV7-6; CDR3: CASSPVGTGFHEQYF; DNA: TGTGCCAGCAGTCCTGTGGGGACAGGGTTCCACGAGCAGTACTTC
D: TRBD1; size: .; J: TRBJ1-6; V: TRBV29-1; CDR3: CSVGDRDNSPLHF; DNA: TGCAGCGTCGGGGACAGGGACAATTCACCCCTCCACTTT
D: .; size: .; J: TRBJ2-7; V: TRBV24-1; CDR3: CATSDSGNPREQYF; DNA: TGTGCCACCAGTGATTCAGGGAATCCTCGCGAGCAGTACTTC
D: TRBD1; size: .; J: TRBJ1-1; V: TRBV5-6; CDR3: CASSLGDRGKSRTEAFF; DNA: TGTGCCAGCAGCCTTGGGGACAGGGGAAAATCGCGAACTGAAGCTTTCTTT
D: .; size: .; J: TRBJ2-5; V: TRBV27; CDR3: CASSFKAGDQETQYF; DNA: TGTGCCAGCAGTTTCAAGGCAGGGGATCAAGAGACCCAGTACTTC
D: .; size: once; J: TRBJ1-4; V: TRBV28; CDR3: CASSFPGIKDEKLFF; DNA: TGTGCCAGCAGTTTCCCCGGGATAAAGGATGAAAAACTGTTTTTT
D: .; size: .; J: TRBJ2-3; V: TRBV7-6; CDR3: CASSLGYRGGWADTQYF; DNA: TGTGCCAGCAGCTTAGGATACAGGGGGGGCTGGGCAGATACGCAGTATTTT
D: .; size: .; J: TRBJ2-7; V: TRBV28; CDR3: CASFPGFTYEQYF; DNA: TGTGCCAGCTTTCCAGGGTTTACCTACGAGCAGTACTTC
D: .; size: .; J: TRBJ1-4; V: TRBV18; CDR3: CASSPALTNEKLFF; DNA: TGTGCCAGCTCACCGGCATTGACTAATGAAAAACTGTTTTTT
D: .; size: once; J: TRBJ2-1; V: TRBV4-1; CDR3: CASSRKDRINEQFF; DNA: TGCGCCAGCAGCAGAAAAGACAGGATCAATGAGCAGTTCTTC
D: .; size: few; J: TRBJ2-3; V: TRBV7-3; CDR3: CASSPLAGTDTQYF; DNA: TGTGCCAGCAGCCCCCTAGCCGGGACAGATACGCAGTATTTT
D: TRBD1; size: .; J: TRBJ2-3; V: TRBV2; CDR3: CASTKTGYAQYF; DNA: TGTGCCAGCACTAAGACAGGGTACGCGCAGTATTTT
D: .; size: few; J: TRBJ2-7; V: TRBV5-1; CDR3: CASSPGQTYEQYF; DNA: TGCGCCAGCAGCCCCGGACAGACCTACGAGCAGTACTTC
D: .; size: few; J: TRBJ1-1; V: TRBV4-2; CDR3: CASSQVEGENTEAFF; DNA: TGTGCCAGCAGCCAAGTAGAGGGAGAGAACACTGAAGCTTTCTTT
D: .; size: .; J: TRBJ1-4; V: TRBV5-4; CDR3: CASNGGGVGEKLFF; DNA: TGTGCCAGCAACGGGGGGGGAGTTGGTGAAAAACTGTTTTTT
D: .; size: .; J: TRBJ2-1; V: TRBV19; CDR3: CASSTIGGDTYNEQFF; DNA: TGTGCCAGTAGTACGATAGGGGGGGACACCTACAATGAGCAGTTCTTC
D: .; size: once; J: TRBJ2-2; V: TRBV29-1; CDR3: CSVEEVGEGTGELFF; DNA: TGCAGCGTTGAAGAAGTGGGAGAAGGCACCGGGGAGCTGTTTTTT
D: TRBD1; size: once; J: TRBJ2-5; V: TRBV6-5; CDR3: CASSLDRGETQYF; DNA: TGTGCCAGCAGTCTAGACAGGGGCGAGACCCAGTACTTC
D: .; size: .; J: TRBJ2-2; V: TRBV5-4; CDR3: CASSFGSPLDTGELFF; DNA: TGTGCCAGCAGCTTCGGGTCCCCCTTAGACACCGGGGAGCTGTTTTTT
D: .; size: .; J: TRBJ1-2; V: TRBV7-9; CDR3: CASSKTVGYGYTF; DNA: TGTGCCAGCAGCAAGACAGTGGGCTATGGCTACACCTTC
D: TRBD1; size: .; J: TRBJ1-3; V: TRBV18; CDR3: CASSPDRVSGNTIYF; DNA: TGTGCCAGCTCACCGGACAGGGTCTCTGGAAACACCATATATTTT
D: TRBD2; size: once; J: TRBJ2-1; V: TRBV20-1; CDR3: CSASRQGGVSEQFF; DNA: TGCAGTGCTAGTCGCCAGGGAGGGGTAAGTGAGCAGTTCTTC
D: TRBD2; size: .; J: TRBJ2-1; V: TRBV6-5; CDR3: CASSYLAGYNEQFF; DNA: TGTGCCAGCAGTTACTTAGCGGGCTACAATGAGCAGTTCTTC
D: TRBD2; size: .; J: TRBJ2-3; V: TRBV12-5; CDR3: CASGLGLAGGTDTQYF; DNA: TGTGCTAGTGGTTTGGGACTAGCGGGGGGCACAGATACGCAGTATTTT
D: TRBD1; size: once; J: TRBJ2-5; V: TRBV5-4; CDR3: CASSSGQGRLETQYF; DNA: TGTGCCAGCAGCTCTGGACAGGGGAGGTTGGAGACCCAGTACTTC
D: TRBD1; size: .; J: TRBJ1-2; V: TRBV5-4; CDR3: CASSLRDRDVGYTF; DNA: TGTGCCAGCAGCTTACGGGACAGGGATGTAGGCTACACCTTC
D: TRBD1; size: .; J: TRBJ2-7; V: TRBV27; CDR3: CASSLRTGFEQYF; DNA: TGTGCCAGCAGTTTACGGACAGGTTTCGAGCAGTACTTC
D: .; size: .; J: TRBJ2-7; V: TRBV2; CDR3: CASSHRVNEQYF; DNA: TGTGCCAGCAGCCACAGGGTTAACGAGCAGTACTTC
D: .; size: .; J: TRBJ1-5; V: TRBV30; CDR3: CAWSPDSKQPQHF; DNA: TGTGCCTGGAGTCCGGACTCAAAGCAGCCCCAGCATTTT
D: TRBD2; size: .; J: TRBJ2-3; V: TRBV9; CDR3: CASSKGTSDNSDTQYF; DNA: TGTGCCAGCAGCAAAGGGACTAGCGATAACTCAGATACGCAGTATTTT
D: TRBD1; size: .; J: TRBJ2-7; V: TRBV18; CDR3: CASSPGTAYEQYF; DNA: TGTGCCAGCTCACCCGGGACAGCCTACGAGCAGTACTTC
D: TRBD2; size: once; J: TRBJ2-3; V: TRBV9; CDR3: CASSGAGSGGRDTQYF; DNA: TGTGCCAGCAGCGGTGCTGGTAGCGGGGGACGGGATACGCAGTATTTT
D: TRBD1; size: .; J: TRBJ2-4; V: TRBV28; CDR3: CASSLWRGQGAMGKNIQYF; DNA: TGTGCCAGCAGTTTATGGAGGGGACAGGGGGCCATGGGCAAAAACATTCAGTACTTC
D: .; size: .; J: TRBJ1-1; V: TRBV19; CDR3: CASNGRGVGMNTEAFF; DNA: TGTGCCAGTAACGGTCGGGGGGTCGGCATGAACACTGAAGCTTTCTTT